These 23 T cell receptor beta chains share one sample of origin, sequenced in a study of cytomegalovirus exposure and HLA in healthy donors. This PCR relied on a set of 60 Vbeta primers and 13 Jbeta primers. Sequencing used immunoSEQ multiplex PCR; TCRdb keeps in-frame clones, though not all of them. The repertoire holds 64,000 or so clones, with roughly two thirds as singletons. Specimen: PBMCs. The receptors originated from a man in his forties in good health and CMV-seropositive.

The chain combines TRBV5-8 with TRBJ1-5; D might be TRBD1 (6 bases). Germline V lookup: CDR1 SGHTS, CDR2 YDEGEE. V lost 4 bases, J lost 5 bases, and 16 bases lay in between. This CDR3 comprises 15 residues. CDR3 loop: CASSTRGGGDQPQHF. The CDR3 DNA sequence: TGTGCCAGCAGCACCCGCGGGGGCGGGGATCAGCCCCAGCATTTT.

Only a few counts were recorded for this clone. The rearrangement uses TRBV29-1 and TRBJ2-1, with TRBD2 matching 9 bases. The CDR3 runs to 15 residues. Germline loops: CDR1 SQVTM, CDR2 ANQGSEA. V was clipped by 7 bases and J by 0 bases; unmatched bases: 7. The chain's CDR3 is CSARAGGSSYNEQFF. The CDR3 DNA is TGCAGCGCAAGGGCGGGAGGGAGCTCCTACAATGAGCAGTTCTTC.

This clone showed up just a few times. This rearrangement joins TRBV30 to TRBJ1-1; TRBD1 agrees at 8 bases. The CDR3 contains 13 residues. Germline trimming cut 2 bases from V and 5 bases from J; bases unmatched to any gene: 4. Germline V gene lookup returns CDR1 GTSNPN and CDR2 SVGIG (reference sequence). The CDR3 coding sequence is TGTGCCTGGAGTAACAGGGGGAAGACTGAAGCTTTCTTT. This translates into CAWSNRGKTEAFF. The complete variable domain, with remaining parts taken from reference TRBV30 and TRBJ1-1, reads SQTIHQWPATLVQPVGSPLSLECTVEGTSNPNLYWYRQAAGRGLQLLFYSVGIGQISSEVPQNLSASRPQDRQFILSSKKLLLSDSGFYLCAWSNRGKTEAFFGQGTRLTVV.

This chain joins TRBV27 and TRBJ1-5, with 7 bases lining up with TRBD1. Germline V gene lookup returns CDR1 MNHEY and CDR2 SMNVEV (reference sequence). The CDR3 is 13 amino acids. V shed 5 bases, J shed 4 bases, and the junction held 2 bases outside the gene matches. Here the CDR3 reads CASSDRENQPQHF. DNA for the CDR3: TGTGCCAGCAGTGACAGGGAGAATCAGCCCCAGCATTTT.

This chain connects TRBV28 to TRBJ1-5; the D is unclear. This CDR3 contains 15 residues. Germline V CDR1 and CDR2: MDHEN, SYDVKM. With 3 bases removed from V and 4 bases from J, the gap between germline ends came to 13 bases. CDR3 nucleotide sequence: TGTGCCAGCAGTTTCAGTCGGGGTCCTAATCAGCCCCAGCATTTT. Its protein is CASSFSRGPNQPQHF.

This clone was seen a few times. The CDR3 sequence is CASSWTGDTEAFF. CDR3 nucleotide sequence: TGTGCCAGCAGCTGGACAGGGGACACTGAAGCTTTCTTT. The chain couples TRBV5-4 to TRBJ1-1; 9 bases line up with TRBD1. The CDR3 runs 13 residues. V dropped 3 bases and J dropped 3; count of bases not matched to a gene: 0. In germline, CDR1 is SGHNT, CDR2 YYREEE (reference sequence).

The V call is TRBV7-3, the J call TRBJ2-2; 8 positions match TRBD2. Germline lookup yields CDR1 SGHTA and CDR2 FQGTGA. J was trimmed by 7 bases and V by 3 bases; bases with no gene match: 7. The CDR3 is 15 residues long. In DNA form, the CDR3 reads TGTGCCAGCAGCTTGATTAGCGGGAAGGTCGGGGAGCTGTTTTTT. Translating it yields CASSLISGKVGELFF.

The chain is built from TRBV6-6 and TRBJ2-2; the match to TRBD2 covers 8 bases. There are 16 residues in the CDR3. V shed 7 bases and J 0 bases; nucleotides not matched to a gene: 7. From germline, CDR1 is MNHNY and CDR2 SVGAGI (reference sequence). CDR3 in DNA: TGTGCCAGCATACGGGGGGGATTTCCGAACACCGGGGAGCTGTTTTTT. It yields the protein CASIRGGFPNTGELFF.

V and J are TRBV11-2 and TRBJ2-5, with 7 bases fitting TRBD1. The ends lost 6 bases at V and 9 bases at J; junction bases unmatched: 13. Germline V gene lookup returns CDR1 SGHAT and CDR2 FQNNGV. The CDR3 length is 14 residues. The CDR3 is CASRTVRDSGAQYF. In DNA form, the CDR3 reads TGTGCCAGCAGGACCGTCCGGGACAGTGGGGCCCAGTACTTC.

Only a few counts were recorded for this clone. This sequence joins TRBV28 and TRBJ1-1, with no clear D. The CDR3 covers 13 residues. Germline values: CDR1 MDHEN, CDR2 SYDVKM. Trimming left V 2 bases short and J 6 bases short, with 10 bases between. The CDR3 bases are TGTGCCAGCAGTTTAGGAGTACGATCTGAAGCTTTCTTT. The encoded protein is CASSLGVRSEAFF. Filled out from reference TRBV28 and TRBJ1-1, the complete variable domain reads DVKVTQSSRYLVKRTGEKVFLECVQDMDHENMFWYRQDPGLGLRLIYFSYDVKMKEKGDIPEGYSVSREKKERFSLILESASTNQTSMYLCASSLGVRSEAFFGQGTRLTVV.

This clone has just one count. This chain uses TRBV11-1 with TRBJ2-1; a weak D match, TRBD2 (6 bases). V gave up 6 bases and J gave up 0 bases, with 12 bases separating them. Germline CDR1 and CDR2: SGHAT and FQDESV (reference sequence). The CDR3 covers 15 residues. CDR3 sequence reads: CASSQDYSSYNEQFF. As DNA, the CDR3 is TGTGCCAGCAGTCAGGACTACAGCTCCTACAATGAGCAGTTCTTC.

This clone was seen more than once but under ten times. This chain links TRBV5-1 with TRBJ2-5; TRBD2 aligns across 13 bases. This CDR3 has 17 residues. J gave up 3 bases and V 3 bases, and 8 bases lay outside the gene matches. The germline CDR1 and CDR2 sequences are SGHRS and YFSETQ. CDR3 sequence: CASSSGLAGEIKETQYF. For the CDR3, the DNA is TGCGCCAGCAGCTCCGGACTAGCGGGAGAAATAAAAGAGACCCAGTACTTC.

The chain is built from TRBV4-3 and TRBJ2-7, with D perhaps matching TRBD2 (6 bases). Trimming cost V 1 base and J 6 bases, with 10 bases left between them. From germline, CDR1 is LGHNA and CDR2 YSLEER. This CDR3 contains 13 residues. CDR3 bases: TGCGCCAGCAGCCAAGTAGCGGTTTCCGAGCAGTACTTC. It yields the protein CASSQVAVSEQYF.

V and J are TRBV4-2 and TRBJ1-4; maybe TRBD1 (6 bases). The CDR3 contains 18 residues. The V gene's germline CDR1 is LGHNA and CDR2 YNFKEQ. The V end was cut by 4 bases, the J end by 0 bases, with 18 bases between. CDR3 sequence: CASSLTQGFSATNEKLFF. The CDR3 DNA follows: TGTGCCAGCAGCCTCACACAGGGATTCTCGGCAACTAATGAAAAACTGTTTTTT.

This rearrangement joins TRBV7-8 to TRBJ2-7; 9 bases are a match to TRBD2. J gave up 4 bases and V 3 bases, and 4 bases lay outside the gene matches. This CDR3 spans 14 amino acids. Germline assignment: CDR1 SGHVS and CDR2 FQNEAQ. The CDR3 nucleotides read TGTGCCAGCAGCTTTAGACTAGCGGCTTACGAGCAGTACTTC. It encodes CASSFRLAAYEQYF.

The rearrangement links TRBV6-5 to TRBJ2-1; 14 nucleotides align to TRBD2. Trimming removed 6 bases from V and 7 bases from J; junction bases left unmatched: 5. Germline V gene lookup returns CDR1 MNHEY and CDR2 SVGAGI. This CDR3 has 15 residues. The CDR3 region has the DNA TGTGCCAGCAGGGGGACTAGCGGGAGAATGAATGAGCAGTTCTTC. Translated, it gives CASRGTSGRMNEQFF.

This rearrangement joins TRBV10-3 to TRBJ2-2; D is possibly TRBD1 (5 bases). Germline loops: CDR1 ENHRY, CDR2 SYGVKD. The CDR3 length is 14 residues. Trimming shortened V by 3 bases and J by 6 bases, and 11 bases separated the two germline ends. Here the CDR3 reads CAISDGGAPGELFF. In DNA form, the CDR3 reads TGTGCCATCAGTGATGGTGGGGCCCCCGGGGAGCTGTTTTTT.

V usage is TRBV6-5 and J usage is TRBJ1-1; the D is unclear. This CDR3 region has 13 residues. Trimming removed 0 bases from V and 1 base from J, with 3 bases in between. The germline gives CDR1 MNHEY, CDR2 SVGAGI. The CDR3, as DNA: TGTGCCAGCAGTTACTCTCAGAACACTGAAGCTTTCTTT. Translated, it gives CASSYSQNTEAFF.

This chain links TRBV29-1 with TRBJ2-1; 10 bases match TRBD2. CDR1 is SQVTM and CDR2 is ANQGSEA in the germline V gene. The CDR3 has 13 amino acids. The ends lost 7 bases at V and 4 bases at J; junction bases unmatched: 4. The chain's CDR3 is CSGKTSGYNEQFF. The DNA of the CDR3 is TGCAGCGGCAAGACTAGCGGGTACAATGAGCAGTTCTTC.

This sequence joins TRBV30 and TRBJ1-1; TRBD1 matches 9 bases. The J segment lost 3 bases and the V segment lost 4 bases, leaving 9 bases of the junction unmatched. This CDR3 is built from 15 residues. Germline V lookup: CDR1 GTSNPN, CDR2 SVGIG (reference sequence). The CDR3 spells CAWNTGGIKYTEAFF. The CDR3 DNA reads as TGTGCCTGGAATACAGGGGGCATTAAGTACACTGAAGCTTTCTTT. Drawing the rest from reference TRBV30 and TRBJ1-1, the complete variable domain is SQTIHQWPATLVQPVGSPLSLECTVEGTSNPNLYWYRQAAGRGLQLLFYSVGIGQISSEVPQNLSASRPQDRQFILSSKKLLLSDSGFYLCAWNTGGIKYTEAFFGQGTRLTVV.

This clone has more than one count but fewer than ten. Here the CDR3 reads CASSDRVGTGELFF. CDR3 nucleotide sequence: TGTGCCAGCAGCGACAGGGTAGGCACCGGGGAGCTGTTTTTT. The chain couples TRBV9 to TRBJ2-2; tentative D call: TRBD1 (6 bases). Germline loops: CDR1 SGDLS, CDR2 YYNGEE. With 3 bases removed from V and 4 bases from J, the gap between germline ends came to 10 bases. The CDR3 extends over 14 amino acids.

Ten or more counts support this clone. The chain carries TRBV9 and TRBJ2-2; D perhaps matches TRBD2 (6 bases). The CDR3 length is 15 residues. The germline CDR1 and CDR2 sequences are SGDLS and YYNGEE. Trimming took off 3 bases at V and 2 bases at J, with 11 bases between the two ends. CDR3 protein: CASSEGLLNTGELFF. DNA for the CDR3: TGTGCCAGCAGCGAGGGACTTTTAAACACCGGGGAGCTGTTTTTT.

CDR3 protein: CSVDTGGEAAFF. The CDR3 region has the DNA TGCAGCGTTGATACAGGGGGGGAGGCGGCTTTCTTT. The chain carries TRBV29-1 and TRBJ1-1, with 8 bases matching TRBD1. The CDR3 length is 12 residues. The germline gives CDR1 SQVTM, CDR2 ANQGSEA. The V and J ends lost 3 bases and 11 bases, in that order; junction bases with no gene match: 8.